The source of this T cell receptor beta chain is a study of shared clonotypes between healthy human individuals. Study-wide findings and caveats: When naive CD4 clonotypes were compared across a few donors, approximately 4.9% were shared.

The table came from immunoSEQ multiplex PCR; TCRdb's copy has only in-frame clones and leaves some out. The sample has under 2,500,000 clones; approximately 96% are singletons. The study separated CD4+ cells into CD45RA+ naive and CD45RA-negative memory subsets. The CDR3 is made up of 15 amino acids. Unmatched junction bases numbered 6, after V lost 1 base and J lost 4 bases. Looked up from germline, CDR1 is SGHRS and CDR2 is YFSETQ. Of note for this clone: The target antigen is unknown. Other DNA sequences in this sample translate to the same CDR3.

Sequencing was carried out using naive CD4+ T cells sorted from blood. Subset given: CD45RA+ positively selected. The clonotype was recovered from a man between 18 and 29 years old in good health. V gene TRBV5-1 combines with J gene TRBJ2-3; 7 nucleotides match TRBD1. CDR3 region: CASSLRQGVADTQYF. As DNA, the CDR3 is TGCGCCAGCAGCTTGAGACAGGGAGTAGCAGATACGCAGTATTTT.